The entry below gives a single TCR beta chain sequence along with its context. No antigen is known for it. The CDR3 has 15 residues. This sample was taken from a study of CXCR3-negative and CXCR3-positive naive CD8 T cells. The study's findings and limits: Cryopreserved cells partially lost CXCR3 expression, and fresh PBMCs were used in most assays. For the naive subsets, surface CD5 was similar, and TCR strength was inferred from TRB CDR3 properties. Each naive subset displayed comparably high diversity, whereas memory CD8+ cells displayed much lower diversity.

Sorting was done in triplicate for each CD8+ T cell subset (roughly 320,000 cells each). The study made its TRB cDNA libraries by 5' RACE, adding UMI labels. TCRdb reprocessed the 5' RACE reads and keeps a single row for each CDR3 protein, giving no DNA. This repertoire comprises about 40,000 distinct CDR3 sequences; its ten largest clones make up around 10%. Sequencing was carried out using memory CD8+ T cells from blood. This sequence joins TRBV12-2 and TRBJ1-5; TCRdb picks TRBD1, but there is no DNA to check that call. TRBV12-2 is a pseudogene. The TCR comes from a human donor in good health. Some clones in this sample may be carry-over from other donors' samples. CDR3 in amino acids: CASQLEGQLQGPQHF.